Presented here are 32 T cell receptor beta chains from one specimen sequenced in a study of T cell responses to AZD1222 COVID-19 vaccine (dated by TCRdb to the early 2020s). The library was made by the immunoSEQ multiplex PCR assay. TCRdb re-hosts the immuneACCESS table, in-frame sequences only. Its copies lack some clones; in the studies checked, an unresolved V gene accounts for under half of them, and the cause for the rest is not known. The sample yields roughly 250,000 clones; approximately 95% were counted once. The leading ten clones occupy roughly 0.51% of the sample. Reading the label with the study, this specimen's time point is: baseline before first vaccination. The sequenced sample was peripheral blood, obtained on day 0 of AZD1222 vaccination. The receptors derive from an adult in good health.

A note on this clone: Other DNA sequences of this sample code for an identical CDR3. This CDR3 is CSVGTVNTEAFF. CDR3 sequence (DNA): TGCAGCGTTGGGACAGTGAACACTGAAGCTTTCTTT. The chain couples TRBV29-1 to TRBJ1-1, with D perhaps matching TRBD1 (6 bases). The CDR3 is made up of 12 amino acids. The ends were cut back, 4 bases at V and 0 bases at J, with 6 bases in the middle. CDR1 SQVTM and CDR2 ANQGSEA come from the germline V gene.

The chain joins TRBV11-2 to TRBJ2-1, with D tentatively TRBD1 or TRBD2 (5 bases each). Germline V CDR1 and CDR2: SGHAT, FQNNGV. The ends were cut back, 5 bases at V and 8 bases at J, with 13 bases in the middle. The CDR3 length is 13 residues. CDR3 loop: CASSRGVAHEQFF. CDR3 bases: TGTGCCAGCAGCCGAGGGGTCGCGCATGAGCAGTTCTTC.

The chain employs TRBV24-1 and TRBJ2-1; either TRBD1 or TRBD2 may supply D (6 bases each). CDR1 and CDR2 (germline): KGHDR, SFDVKD. Trimming took off 3 bases at V and 7 bases at J, with 9 bases between the two ends. This CDR3 region has 13 residues. The DNA of the CDR3 is TGTGCCACCAGTGATGGGGGGCAGAATGAGCAGTTCTTC. This sequence encodes CATSDGGQNEQFF.

The chain carries TRBV7-9 and TRBJ1-6; TRBD1 matches at 9 bases. The germline gives CDR1 SEHNR, CDR2 FQNEAQ (reference sequence). This CDR3 spans 14 amino acids. The V segment lost 5 bases and the J segment 10 bases; nucleotides outside the gene matches: 6. CDR3 sequence reads: CASSLTGGGSPLHF. The CDR3 DNA reads TGTGCCAGCAGCCTAACAGGGGGCGGATCACCCCTCCACTTT.

This clone has just one count. The chain employs TRBV2 and TRBJ2-1; TRBD2 matches 13 bases. V lost 1 base and J lost 0; bases outside the gene matches: 15. Germline V gives CDR1 SNHLY, CDR2 FYNNEI. There are 22 residues in the CDR3. This CDR3 reads CASSEGWGRRTSGGYSYNEQFF. The DNA of the CDR3 is TGTGCCAGCAGTGAAGGATGGGGCAGACGGACTAGCGGGGGTTACTCCTACAATGAGCAGTTCTTC.

V is TRBV4-1 and J is TRBJ1-2; no firm D call. The V gene's germline CDR1 is MGHRA and CDR2 YSYEKL. The CDR3 extends over 14 amino acids. V shed 1 base and J shed 2 bases, with 8 bases lying between them. The CDR3 spells CASSQVGSNYGYTF. In DNA, the CDR3 is TGCGCCAGCAGCCAAGTAGGCAGCAACTATGGCTACACCTTC.

On this clone itself: An end of the junction differs from the germline gene, which may be a read error. The chain links TRBV19 to TRBJ1-1; tentatively, D is TRBD1 (5 bases). Germline lookup yields CDR1 LNHDA and CDR2 SQIVND (reference sequence). CDR3 size: 13 residues. The chain's CDR3 is CASSIWDGSWGVF. The DNA for the CDR3 is TGTGCCAGTAGTATCTGGGACGGCTCCTGGGGGGTCTTT.

The V and J genes are TRBV6-5 and TRBJ2-7; 7 bases are a match to TRBD1. Per germline, CDR1 MNHEY and CDR2 SVGAGI. With V trimmed by 0 bases and J by 6 bases, 8 bases remained unmatched. The length of the CDR3 is 15 residues. DNA for the CDR3: TGTGCCAGCAGTTACTCTTATCGGACAGGATCCGAGCAGTACTTC. This gives the protein CASSYSYRTGSEQYF.

The rearrangement links TRBV2 to TRBJ1-6; 7 bases are shared with TRBD1. With 6 bases clipped from V and 7 bases from J, the junction kept 6 bases outside the gene matches. CDR1 and CDR2 (germline): SNHLY, FYNNEI. The CDR3 contains 14 residues. The CDR3 DNA reads as TGTGCCAGCAGCTCGGGACAGCTGAATTCACCCCTCCACTTT. This encodes CASSSGQLNSPLHF.

The genes are TRBV19 and TRBJ1-2, with a possible D match to TRBD1 (5 bases). This CDR3 has 14 residues. Trimming removed 6 bases at V and 4 bases at J, with 15 bases between. Looked up from germline, CDR1 is LNHDA and CDR2 is SQIVND (reference sequence). CDR3 nucleotide sequence: TGTGCCAGTAGACCCCAAATGGGGGTCTATGGCTACACCTTC. Amino acid sequence: CASRPQMGVYGYTF.

In DNA form, the CDR3 reads TGTGCCAGCAGTTTAGAAGGGGACCTTAACTATGGCTACACCTTC. The encoded protein is CASSLEGDLNYGYTF. This chain joins TRBV28 and TRBJ1-2, with D perhaps matching TRBD1 (5 bases). CDR1 MDHEN and CDR2 SYDVKM come from the germline V gene. V was shortened by 2 bases and J by 1 base, with 11 bases between the two germline ends. This CDR3 has 15 amino acids.

The genes are TRBV19 and TRBJ2-2; the D is unclear. The CDR3 covers 13 residues. Germline V gives CDR1 LNHDA, CDR2 SQIVND (reference sequence). Trimming shortened V by 5 bases and J by 6 bases, and 10 bases separated the two germline ends. CDR3 residues: CASSPRSSGELFF. The CDR3 DNA reads as TGTGCCAGTAGTCCCCGATCATCCGGGGAGCTGTTTTTT.

The rearrangement uses TRBV11-2 and TRBJ1-6, with a weak D call TRBD1 (5 bases). V was pared by 3 bases and J by 9 bases, with 15 bases between. The germline gives CDR1 SGHAT, CDR2 FQNNGV. CDR3 size: 15 residues. The CDR3 nucleotides read TGTGCCAGCAGCTTGGGGCTGGTGGGGTCTTCACCCCTCCACTTT. Its protein product is CASSLGLVGSSPLHF. Full variable domain (rest looked up from reference TRBV11-2 and TRBJ1-6): EAGVAQSPRYKIIEKRQSVAFWCNPISGHATLYWYQQILGQGPKLLIQFQNNGVVDDSQLPKDRFSAERLKGVDSTLKIQPAKLEDSAVYLCASSLGLVGSSPLHFGNGTRLTVT.

V gene TRBV7-2 combines with J gene TRBJ2-2, with TRBD2 matching 13 bases. The length of the CDR3 is 15 residues. Germline loops: CDR1 SGHTA, CDR2 FQGNSA. J lost 7 bases, V lost 5 bases, and 4 bases had no gene match. The CDR3 nucleotides are TGTGCCAGCAGCGACCGACTAGCGGGAGGCGGGGAGCTGTTTTTT. Translated: CASSDRLAGGGELFF.

The chain uses TRBV19 and TRBJ1-5; tentative D call: TRBD1 (5 bases). CDR3 size: 15 residues. Germline V lookup: CDR1 LNHDA, CDR2 SQIVND (reference sequence). Trimming took 5 bases from V and 7 from J, leaving 18 bases between them. CDR3: CASSPFGQGGQPQHF. As DNA, the CDR3 is TGTGCCAGTAGTCCCTTCGGCCAGGGAGGGCAGCCCCAGCATTTT.

The chain carries TRBV18 and TRBJ1-2; no reliable D call. Trimming took off 3 bases at V and 7 bases at J, with 12 bases between the two ends. CDR1 is KGHSH, CDR2 LQKENI, per germline. The CDR3 consists of 13 residues. The CDR3 region has the DNA TGTGCCAGCTCACCCCCCGGTGGCTCTGGCTACACCTTC. Encoded protein: CASSPPGGSGYTF.

In its sample, this clone was seen a few times. This chain links TRBV7-2 with TRBJ1-1; D unclear. This CDR3 is 12 amino acids long. V was pared by 5 bases and J by 3 bases, with 7 bases between. Germline CDR1 reads SGHTA; CDR2 reads FQGNSA. CDR3 amino acids: CASSVRHTEAFF. CDR3 bases: TGTGCCAGCAGCGTCCGACACACTGAAGCTTTCTTT.

The rearrangement uses TRBV7-2 and TRBJ2-5; 11 bases line up with TRBD2. The CDR3 is made up of 15 amino acids. Germline V gene lookup returns CDR1 SGHTA and CDR2 FQGNSA. J was trimmed by 5 bases and V by 5 bases; bases with no gene match: 7. As DNA, the CDR3 is TGTGCCAGCAGCCCGATAGCGGGAGGGTGGGAGACCCAGTACTTC. Translation gives CASSPIAGGWETQYF.

The chain links TRBV7-3 to TRBJ1-2; D possibly corresponds to TRBD1 (5 bases). Trimming took 5 bases from V and 7 from J, leaving 14 bases between them. Germline CDR1 SGHTA, CDR2 FQGTGA. CDR3 length: 13 residues. In nucleotides, the CDR3 is TGTGCCAGCAGCCCCGGGGGAGTGGGTGGCTACACCTTC. Amino acid sequence: CASSPGGVGGYTF. Based on the CDR3 plus reference TRBV7-3 and TRBJ1-2, the full variable domain is GAGVSQTPSNKVTEKGKYVELRCDPISGHTALYWYRQSLGQGPEFLIYFQGTGAADDSGLPNDRFFAVRPEGSVSTLKIQRTERGDSAVYLCASSPGGVGGYTFGSGTRLTVV.

The chain uses TRBV6-5 and TRBJ1-1; 11 bases map to TRBD1. This CDR3 has 15 amino acids. V was pared by 8 bases and J by 1 base, with 6 bases of the junction left unmatched. Germline CDR1 MNHEY, CDR2 SVGAGI. The CDR3 here is CASRTGGAGNTEAFF. CDR3 nucleotide sequence: TGTGCCAGCCGGACAGGGGGCGCGGGGAACACTGAAGCTTTCTTT.

The rearrangement joins TRBV4-2 to TRBJ2-5; TRBD2 matches 11 bases. J lost 2 bases, V lost 4 bases, and 9 bases had no gene match. The CDR3 contains 17 residues. Germline lookup yields CDR1 LGHNA and CDR2 YNFKEQ. CDR3 DNA: TGTGCCAGCAGCCCCGAAGGACTAGCGGGTGGGCAAGAGACCCAGTACTTC. As protein: CASSPEGLAGGQETQYF.

The chain couples TRBV28 to TRBJ1-1; a weak D match, TRBD1 (5 bases). V lost 8 bases and J 0 bases, leaving 10 bases between the germline ends. CDR3 length equals 13 residues. Germline V gene sequence: CDR1 MDHEN, CDR2 SYDVKM. Written as DNA, the CDR3 is TGTGCCAGCCATGGGGGAATGAACACTGAAGCTTTCTTT. Translation: CASHGGMNTEAFF.

The chain couples TRBV27 to TRBJ2-7; 15 bases fit TRBD2. The CDR3 length is 18 residues. The V and J ends lost 3 bases and 5 bases, in that order; junction bases with no gene match: 11. Germline CDR1 reads MNHEY; CDR2 reads SMNVEV (reference sequence). CDR3 sequence: CASSLGPGLAGGANEQYF. CDR3 nucleotide sequence: TGTGCCAGCAGTTTGGGCCCGGGACTAGCGGGAGGAGCTAACGAGCAGTACTTC.

CDR3 sequence: CASSPYSNQPQHF. The CDR3 region has the DNA TGTGCCAGCAGCCCTTATAGCAATCAGCCCCAGCATTTT. The chain carries TRBV7-9 and TRBJ1-5, with D unresolved. Per germline, CDR1 SEHNR and CDR2 FQNEAQ (reference sequence). The CDR3 is 13 amino acids. Trimming took off 5 bases at V and 0 bases at J, with 5 bases between the two ends.

The chain is built from TRBV7-3 and TRBJ1-1, with D possibly TRBD1 on 6 matching bases. Germline V gene sequence: CDR1 SGHTA, CDR2 FQGTGA. V lost 0 bases to trimming and J lost 7 bases, with 9 bases between them. The CDR3 has 13 amino acids. The CDR3: CASSLTVDSEAFF. CDR3 nucleotide sequence: TGTGCCAGCAGCTTAACGGTGGACAGTGAAGCTTTCTTT.

The rearrangement uses TRBV6-5 and TRBJ2-7; D not resolved. The ends were cut back, 4 bases at V and 1 base at J, with 11 bases in the middle. Germline CDR1 and CDR2: MNHEY and SVGAGI. There are 14 residues in the CDR3. CDR3 coding DNA: TGTGCCAGCAGTTCGCGACACCCTTCCTACGAGCAGTACTTC. This codes for CASSSRHPSYEQYF.

The V call is TRBV3-1 (or the pseudogene TRBV3-2), the J call TRBJ2-3, with unresolved D. The CDR3 contains 16 residues. Trimming stripped 1 base from V and 7 bases from J, with 18 bases between. CDR1 and CDR2 (germline): LGHDT, YNNKEL (reference sequence). CDR3 sequence reads: CASSQGVGTDFNTQYF. The CDR3 region has the DNA TGTGCCAGCAGCCAAGGGGTCGGTACAGATTTCAATACGCAGTATTTT.

The chain has TRBV29-1 and TRBJ2-3; weak D call: TRBD1 (5 bases). V was shortened by 5 bases and J by 1 base, with 10 bases between the two germline ends. Looked up from germline, CDR1 is SQVTM and CDR2 is ANQGSEA. The CDR3 is 13 residues long. Here the CDR3 DNA reads TGCAGCGTTAGAGACAGACGCACAGATACGCAGTATTTT. Amino acids: CSVRDRRTDTQYF.

This chain joins TRBV7-2 and TRBJ1-4, with TRBD1 identical over 7 bases. The CDR3 contains 15 residues. Per the germline V gene, CDR1 is SGHTA and CDR2 is FQGNSA. The V segment lost 4 bases and the J segment 7 bases; nucleotides outside the gene matches: 9. DNA of the CDR3: TGTGCCAGCAGCTCAGGGGGATCCGGTGGTGAAAAACTGTTTTTT. Protein product: CASSSGGSGGEKLFF.

The chain uses TRBV3-1 (or the pseudogene TRBV3-2) and TRBJ2-3; D uncertain. Looked up from germline, CDR1 is LGHDT and CDR2 is YNNKEL (reference sequence). The CDR3 consists of 13 residues. Trimming stripped 2 bases from V and 3 bases from J, with 6 bases between. CDR3 loop: CASSQPGTDTQYF. CDR3 DNA sequence: TGTGCCAGCAGCCAACCCGGTACAGATACGCAGTATTTT.

The genes are TRBV9 and TRBJ2-3; TRBD2 matches 12 bases. This CDR3 region has 14 residues. From germline, CDR1 is SGDLS and CDR2 YYNGEE. V dropped 3 bases and J dropped 6; count of bases not matched to a gene: 2. In DNA, the CDR3 is TGTGCCAGCAGCGGACTAGCGGGAGAGGATACGCAGTATTTT. It yields the protein CASSGLAGEDTQYF.

The rearrangement uses TRBV25-1 and TRBJ1-2; tentatively, D is TRBD1 (6 bases). V was shortened by 1 base and J by 2 bases, with 8 bases between the two germline ends. Germline V lookup: CDR1 MGHDK, CDR2 SYGVNS. The CDR3 spans 14 residues. The CDR3 spells CASSEWGPNYGYTF. CDR3 nucleotides: TGTGCCAGCAGTGAATGGGGGCCCAACTATGGCTACACCTTC.